This passage covers 22 T cell receptor beta chains from one sample sequenced in a study of T cells in Graves' hyperthyroidism and ophthalmopathy. RNA transcripts were the template for amplifying TCR beta CDR3 regions. The study used the HTBI primer set for a first-round RT-PCR of the TCR CDR3. One entry per CDR3 protein, called by TCRdb with MiXCR from the multiplex PCR reads. The sample shows more than 300,000 distinct CDR3 sequences, around 15% of them seen only once. Sequenced: blood. These receptors all come from a woman under 40 with Graves' ophthalmopathy.

This clonotype was picked up many times. This chain connects TRBV12-3 or TRBV12-4 to TRBJ1-1; the D gene is possibly TRBD1 (6 bases). The CDR3 has 15 residues. V dropped 3 bases and J dropped 1 base, with 12 bases sitting between them. CDR3 residues: CASSFLTGRNTEAFF. In DNA, the CDR3 is TGTGCCAGCAGTTTTCTCACAGGGAGGAACACTGAAGCTTTCTTT.

This clonotype occurred many times. This chain connects TRBV20-1 to TRBJ2-5; the D gene is possibly TRBD1 (6 bases). V lost 3 bases and J 0 bases, leaving 20 bases between the germline ends. CDR1 DFQATT and CDR2 SNEGSKA come from the germline V gene (reference sequence). The CDR3 extends over 17 amino acids. CDR3 DNA: TGCAGTGCTAGTCGGATCGAACCGGGACATCACCAAGAGACCCAGTACTTC. This sequence encodes CSASRIEPGHHQETQYF.

This clonotype appeared many times. The rearrangement joins TRBV6-1 to TRBJ1-1; D is unclear. CDR1 and CDR2 from the germline V gene are MNHNS and SASEGT. Trimming took off 2 bases at V and 3 bases at J, with 19 bases between the two ends. This CDR3 is built from 17 residues. In DNA, the CDR3 is TGTGCCAGCAGTGAATCTATTCGTAGGGTACAGTACACTGAAGCTTTCTTT. Protein sequence: CASSESIRRVQYTEAFF.

This clonotype appeared many times. The chain recombines TRBV18 with TRBJ1-3; TRBD1 matches 7 bases. CDR1 and CDR2 (germline): KGHSH, LQKENI. The CDR3 runs 15 residues. Trimming at V came to 0 bases and at J to 4 bases, leaving 3 bases not matched to a gene. This CDR3 is CASSPPMTGGNTIYF. The CDR3, as DNA: TGTGCCAGCTCACCACCGATGACAGGGGGAAACACCATATATTTT. Combining the CDR3 with reference TRBV18 and TRBJ1-3 gives the whole variable domain NAGVMQNPRHLVRRRGQEARLRCSPMKGHSHVYWYRQLPEEGLKFMVYLQKENIIDESGMPKERFSAEFPKEGPSILRIQQVVRGDSAAYFCASSPPMTGGNTIYFGEGSWLTVV.

This clonotype showed up many times. This chain uses TRBV12-3 or TRBV12-4 with TRBJ2-1; no firm D call. The CDR3 runs to 13 residues. V lost 7 bases and J lost 8, with 15 bases in between. The CDR3 DNA reads TGTGCCAGCACCAAGACCCAAAAGCATGAGCAGTTCTTC. The encoded protein is CASTKTQKHEQFF.

This clonotype came up a few times. J is TRBJ2-2 and V is TRBV9; D remains unclear. The ends were cut back, 4 bases at V and 1 base at J, with 14 bases in the middle. This CDR3 has 16 residues. The germline gives CDR1 SGDLS, CDR2 YYNGEE. The CDR3 protein is CASSPIRTGNTGELFF. In DNA form, the CDR3 reads TGTGCCAGCAGCCCCATCAGGACGGGGAACACCGGGGAGCTGTTTTTT.

This chain uses TRBV5-1 with TRBJ1-1; possibly TRBD1 for D (6 bases). V lost 0 bases and J 0 bases, leaving 15 bases between the germline ends. Germline CDR1 reads SGHRS; CDR2 reads YFSETQ. This CDR3 spans 17 amino acids. The CDR3 loop reads CASSLVGGLRVNTEAFF. The CDR3 DNA reads as TGCGCCAGCAGCTTGGTCGGGGGCCTTAGGGTGAACACTGAAGCTTTCTTT.

This clonotype was seen at least ten times. CDR3 nucleotide sequence: TGTGCCACCAGCAGAGACAGGGGGCAACAGCCCCAGCATTTT. It is translated as CATSRDRGQQPQHF. The J gene is TRBJ1-5, the V gene TRBV15; 8 nucleotides match TRBD1. The ends lost 0 bases at V and 7 bases at J; junction bases unmatched: 2. Per the germline V gene, CDR1 is LNHNV and CDR2 is YYDKDF (reference sequence). The CDR3 is 14 amino acids. Complete variable domain (other parts from reference TRBV15 and TRBJ1-5): DAMVIQNPRYQVTQFGKPVTLSCSQTLNHNVMYWYQQKSSQAPKLLFHYYDKDFNNEADTPDNFQSRRPNTSFCFLDIRSPGLGDTAMYLCATSRDRGQQPQHFGDGTRLSIL.

This clonotype was picked up many times. Here the CDR3 DNA reads TGTGCCACCAGCAGAGGCCGGGCAGCCGGAAACACCATATATTTT. Encoded protein: CATSRGRAAGNTIYF. V and J are TRBV15 and TRBJ1-3, with D uncertain. V gave up 1 base and J gave up 4 bases, with 11 bases separating them. CDR1 and CDR2 from the germline V gene are LNHNV and YYDKDF (reference sequence). This CDR3 has 15 amino acids.

To note about this clonotype: This may come from a read error, since a much larger clone is one base off. The chain uses TRBV11-2 and TRBJ2-7, with a weak D call TRBD2 (5 bases). CDR3 size: 12 residues. Germline values: CDR1 SGHAT, CDR2 FQNNGV. The CDR3 here is CASGLVGGEQYF. The CDR3 region has the DNA TGTGCCAGCGGCTTAGTAGGAGGTGAGCAGTACTTC. The whole variable domain, remainder taken from reference TRBV11-2 and TRBJ2-7, is EAGVAQSPRYKIIEKRQSVAFWCNPISGHATLYWYQQILGQGPKLLIQFQNNGVVDDSQLPKDRFSAERLKGVDSTLKIQPAKLEDSAVYLCASGLVGGEQYFGPGTRLTVT.

This clonotype was counted many times. The chain couples TRBV13 to TRBJ2-1; 10 bases are a match to TRBD2. The CDR3 length is 15 residues. V lost 5 bases, J lost 7 bases, and 8 bases stayed unmatched. CDR1 is PRHDT, CDR2 FYEKMQ, per germline (reference sequence). CDR3 DNA sequence: TGTGCCAGCAGCCTCCTAGCGGGAGCGGGGAATGAGCAGTTCTTC. It codes for CASSLLAGAGNEQFF. The variable domain in full, completed from reference TRBV13 and TRBJ2-1, reads AAGVIQSPRHLIKEKRETATLKCYPIPRHDTVYWYQQGPGQDPQFLISFYEKMQSDKGSIPDRFSAQQFSDYHSELNMSSLELGDSALYFCASSLLAGAGNEQFFGPGTRLTVL.

In regard to this clonotype: Germline is not matched at one junction end, which may reflect a read error. The chain employs TRBV19 and TRBJ2-1; D gene unclear. This CDR3 is built from 12 residues. From germline, CDR1 is LNHDA and CDR2 SQIVND (reference sequence). CDR3 nucleotides: TGTGCCAGTAGAAGGACGAACAATGAGCAGTCCTTC. This sequence encodes CASRRTNNEQSF.

This clonotype has at least ten counts. The chain recombines TRBV7-9 with TRBJ2-3; D possibly corresponds to TRBD1 (6 bases). Germline V gene data show CDR1 as SEHNR and CDR2 as FQNEAQ (reference sequence). The CDR3 is 16 residues long. Trimming removed 0 bases at V and 0 bases at J, with 10 bases between. The CDR3 DNA reads as TGTGCCAGCAGCTTAGCGCTACAGGGTAGCACAGATACGCAGTATTTT. This gives the protein CASSLALQGSTDTQYF. Looking up the rest from reference TRBV7-9 and TRBJ2-3 gives the full variable domain: DTGVSQNPRHKITKRGQNVTFRCDPISEHNRLYWYRQTLGQGPEFLTYFQNEAQLEKSRLLSDRFSAERPKGSFSTLEIQRTEQGDSAMYLCASSLALQGSTDTQYFGPGTRLTVL.

This clonotype was observed a few times. The V gene is TRBV11-3, the J gene TRBJ1-2, with 8 bases matching TRBD1. V lost 5 bases, J lost 7 bases, and 9 bases stayed unmatched. CDR3 size: 14 residues. Germline CDR1 and CDR2: SGHNT and YENEEA. The chain's CDR3 is CASSQPDRGSGYTF. DNA for the CDR3: TGTGCCAGCAGCCAGCCCGACAGGGGCAGTGGCTACACCTTC. The variable domain in full, completed from reference TRBV11-3 and TRBJ1-2, reads EAGVVQSPRYKIIEKKQPVAFWCNPISGHNTLYWYLQNLGQGPELLIRYENEEAVDDSQLPKDRFSAERLKGVDSTLKIQPAELGDSAVYLCASSQPDRGSGYTFGSGTRLTVV.

In its sample, this clonotype was seen many times. The chain links TRBV20-1 to TRBJ2-2; D is uncertain. CDR1 is DFQATT and CDR2 is SNEGSKA in the germline V gene (reference sequence). V was cut by 4 bases and J by 6 bases, with 12 bases left in between. This CDR3 spans 13 amino acids. The CDR3 loop reads CSATPGWAGELFF. CDR3 in DNA: TGCAGTGCTACCCCCGGCTGGGCCGGGGAGCTGTTTTTT.

This clonotype was found many times. This chain uses TRBV5-1 with TRBJ1-4; 7 bases map to TRBD1. The CDR3 consists of 15 residues. Germline assignment: CDR1 SGHRS and CDR2 YFSETQ. V lost 0 bases to trimming and J lost 4 bases; unmatched junction nucleotides: 3. The CDR3, as DNA: TGCGCCAGCAGCTTGGTAGGGACAGTTAATGAAAAACTGTTTTTT. This translates into CASSLVGTVNEKLFF.

The chain recombines TRBV5-4 with TRBJ2-1; 10 positions match TRBD2. The germline V gene has CDR1 SGHNT and CDR2 YYREEE (reference sequence). V shed 4 bases and J 6 bases; nucleotides not matched to a gene: 13. CDR3 size: 17 residues. Here the CDR3 DNA reads TGTGCCAGCAGCCAAAGCTCCCTAGCGGGGGCTCTCAATGAGCAGTTCTTC. Its protein product is CASSQSSLAGALNEQFF.

This clonotype was seen many times. CDR3 region: CAWSSQPPRLNEKLFF. In DNA form, the CDR3 reads TGTGCCTGGAGTTCACAACCCCCACGGTTAAATGAAAAACTGTTTTTT. The chain combines TRBV30 with TRBJ1-4; no clear D gene. In germline, CDR1 is GTSNPN, CDR2 SVGIG (reference sequence). CDR3 length: 16 amino acids. Trimming shortened V by 2 bases and J by 5 bases, and 18 bases separated the two germline ends. Using reference TRBV30 and TRBJ1-4 for the parts outside the CDR3, the full variable domain is SQTIHQWPATLVQPVGSPLSLECTVEGTSNPNLYWYRQAAGRGLQLLFYSVGIGQISSEVPQNLSASRPQDRQFILSSKKLLLSDSGFYLCAWSSQPPRLNEKLFFGSGTQLSVL.

J is TRBJ2-5 and V is TRBV6-1; unclear D gene. V was pared by 2 bases and J by 1 base, with 8 bases between. This CDR3 has 14 residues. Germline CDR1 reads MNHNS; CDR2 reads SASEGT. CDR3: CASSEPALQETQYF. The CDR3 nucleotides read TGTGCCAGCAGTGAACCCGCCCTCCAAGAGACCCAGTACTTC.

This clonotype occurred a few times. This chain connects TRBV11-3 to TRBJ1-2; maybe TRBD1 (6 bases). V was trimmed by 5 bases and J by 7 bases, leaving 17 bases between them. CDR1 is SGHNT and CDR2 is YENEEA in the germline V gene. This CDR3 has 14 residues. The CDR3 here is CASSRKNTGIGYTF. CDR3 nucleotides: TGTGCCAGCAGCCGAAAAAACACAGGGATTGGCTACACCTTC.

This clonotype was observed many times. This chain joins TRBV7-9 and TRBJ2-4, with D maybe TRBD2 (5 bases). The CDR3 length is 16 residues. CDR1 is SEHNR and CDR2 is FQNEAQ in the germline V gene (reference sequence). V lost 5 bases, J lost 3 bases, and 17 bases lay in between. The CDR3 sequence: CASSAAEGRGKNIQYF. The CDR3 DNA reads TGTGCCAGCAGCGCCGCCGAGGGCCGTGGCAAAAACATTCAGTACTTC.

In its sample, this clonotype was seen a few times. At one end, the junction sequence differs from germline, possibly due to a read error. This rearrangement joins TRBV20-1 to TRBJ1-1, with 9 bases identical to TRBD1. The CDR3 is made up of 14 amino acids. CDR1 is DFQATT, CDR2 SNEGSKA, per germline (reference sequence). The CDR3 DNA reads as TGCAGTGCTAGGACAGGGGGGTCAAACACTGAAGCTTCCTTT. Its protein is CSARTGGSNTEASF.